The clone carrying this T cell receptor (beta chain) was observed at least ten times. Its antigen is as yet unknown. This record belongs to a study of CD8 T cells in ankylosing spondylitis. Whole-study findings and limits: Fewer than ten highly homologous variants made up a TCR beta motif, and this motif appeared characteristic of ankylosing spondylitis blood. There was reportedly significant enrichment of clones that were disease-linked in matched ankylosing spondylitis synovial fluid. As for the disease-linked clones, they showed a CD8+ phenotype and occurred at relatively low frequencies in peripheral blood.

TCRdb processed the 5' RACE reads anew with MiXCR; each CDR3 protein has one entry. The sample has some 840,000 distinct CDR3 sequences, about 12% seen once; the top ten hold more than 0.5%. Per germline, CDR1 DFQATT and CDR2 SNEGSKA (reference sequence). Trimming removed 0 bases from V and 4 bases from J; junction bases left unmatched: 8. This CDR3 is 15 amino acids long. V is TRBV20-1 and J is TRBJ2-5; 7 bases are shared with TRBD2. Sample: blood, either unsorted or a sorted T cell fraction (not recorded which). The TCR comes from a male donor with ankylosing spondylitis. The CDR3 is CSARDWSGVSETQYF. The CDR3 DNA is TGCAGTGCTAGAGATTGGAGCGGGGTTTCAGAGACCCAGTACTTC.